This TCR beta chain derives from a study of blood T cell repertoires in COVID-19. Study context: Some COVID-19 samples were acute and others convalescent; all came from the United States, Italy and Spain.

How the authors handled the data: Estimated nucleated cell counts came from reference gene primer amplification. Only in-frame clones appear in the TCRdb table, and some are missing; sequencing was by immunoSEQ multiplex PCR. That table furnishes V, J and clone size, whereas the DNA furnished D and trimming. The sample carries about 260,000 clones, approximately 88% recorded once. The CDR3 length is 15 residues. Germline V gene sequence: CDR1 SGHRS, CDR2 YFSETQ. Trimming took off 0 bases at V and 8 bases at J, with 17 bases between the two ends. This clone was found once. The gene calls are TRBV5-1 and TRBJ1-2, with D tentatively TRBD1 (6 bases). Sequenced material: PBMCs or T cells enriched from blood (not recorded which). The clonotype was recovered from a woman in her thirties or forties who had been exposed to COVID-19. CDR3 DNA: TGCGCCAGCAGCTTGGACAGGGCTGTCACTGGCGGCTACACCTTC. It encodes CASSLDRAVTGGYTF. Using reference TRBV5-1 and TRBJ1-2 for the parts outside the CDR3, the full variable domain is KAGVTQTPRYLIKTRGQQVTLSCSPISGHRSVSWYQQTPGQGLQFLFEYFSETQRNKGNFPGRFSGRQFSNSRSEMNVSTLELGDSALYLCASSLDRAVTGGYTFGSGTRLTVV.